This record concerns one T cell receptor beta chain sequence. The record originates from a study of blood T cells in healthy people across ages. Germline V gives CDR1 SEHNR, CDR2 FQNEAQ (reference sequence). The CDR3 covers 14 residues. The V gene lost 5 bases and the J gene lost 4 bases, with 14 bases spanning the gap. A second about 6 to 11 cycle PCR used barcoded and J-beta primers. TCRdb used MiXCR to reprocess the 5' RACE reads, holding one entry per CDR3 protein. In the table there are 850,000 to 1,000,000 distinct CDR3 sequences, about 44% of which are singletons. The clonotype comes from a man aged 25-40 years in good health. The chain couples TRBV7-9 to TRBJ1-2; a possible D gene is TRBD1 (6 bases). The source material was blood. Written as DNA, the CDR3 is TGTGCCAGCAGCCCTCGACAGGAGCTCTATGGCTACACCTTC. It codes for CASSPRQELYGYTF.